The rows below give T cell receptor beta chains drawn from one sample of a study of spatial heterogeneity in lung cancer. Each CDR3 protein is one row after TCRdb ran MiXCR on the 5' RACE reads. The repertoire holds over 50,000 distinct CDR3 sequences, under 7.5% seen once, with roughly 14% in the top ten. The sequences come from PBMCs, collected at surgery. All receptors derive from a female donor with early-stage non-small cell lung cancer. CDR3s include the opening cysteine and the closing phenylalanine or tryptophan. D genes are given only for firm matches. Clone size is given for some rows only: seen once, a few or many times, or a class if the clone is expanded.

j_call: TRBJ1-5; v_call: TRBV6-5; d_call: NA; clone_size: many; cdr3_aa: CASSYRDDQPQHF; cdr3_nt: TGTGCCAGCAGTTACAGGGATGACCAGCCCCAGCATTTT
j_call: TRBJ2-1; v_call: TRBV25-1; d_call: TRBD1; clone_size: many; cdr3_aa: CASSELDRSDNEQFF; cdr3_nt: TGTGCCAGCAGTGAATTGGACAGGAGTGACAATGAGCAGTTCTTC
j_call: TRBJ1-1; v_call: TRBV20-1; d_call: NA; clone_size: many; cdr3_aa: CSPARDPDDGAFF; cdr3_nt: TGCAGTCCGGCTCGGGACCCGGATGATGGAGCTTTCTTT
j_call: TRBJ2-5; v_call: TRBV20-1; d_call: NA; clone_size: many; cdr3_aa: CSAHQGSSETQYF; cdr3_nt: TGCAGTGCACACCAGGGCAGTTCGGAGACCCAGTACTTC
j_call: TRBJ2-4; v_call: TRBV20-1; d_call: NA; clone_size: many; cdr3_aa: CSARDPTGPLAKNIQYF; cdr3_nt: TGCAGTGCTAGAGACCCTACAGGGCCCCTAGCCAAAAACATTCAGTACTTC
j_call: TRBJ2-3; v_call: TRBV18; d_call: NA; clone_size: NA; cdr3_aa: CASSPLRDASVDTQYF; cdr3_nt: TGTGCCAGCTCACCACTCCGGGACGCTAGCGTAGATACGCAGTATTTT
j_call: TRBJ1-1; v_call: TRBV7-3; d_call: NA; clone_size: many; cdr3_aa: CASRTPGTEAFF; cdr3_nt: TGTGCCAGCAGAACACCGGGGACTGAAGCTTTCTTT
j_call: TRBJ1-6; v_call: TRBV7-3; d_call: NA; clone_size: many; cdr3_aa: CASSLGPGKNSPLHF; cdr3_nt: TGTGCCAGCAGCTTAGGACCGGGAAAGAATTCACCCCTCCACTTT
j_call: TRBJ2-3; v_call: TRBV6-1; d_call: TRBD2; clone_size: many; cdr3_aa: CASSEAFTGTRSYTQYF; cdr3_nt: TGTGCCAGCAGTGAAGCGTTTACCGGGACTAGGTCATATACGCAGTATTTT
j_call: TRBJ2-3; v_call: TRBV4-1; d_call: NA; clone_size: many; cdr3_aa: CASSQAGPPTDTQYF; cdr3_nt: TGCGCCAGCAGCCAAGCGGGGCCCCCCACAGATACGCAGTATTTT
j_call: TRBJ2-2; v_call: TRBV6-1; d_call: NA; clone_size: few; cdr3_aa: CASSEAGLHTGELFF; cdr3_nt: TGTGCCAGCAGTGAAGCGGGCCTCCACACCGGGGAGCTGTTTTTT
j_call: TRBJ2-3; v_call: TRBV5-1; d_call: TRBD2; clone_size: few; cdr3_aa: CASSSLAGEGTDTQYF; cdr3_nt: TGCGCCAGCAGCTCCTTAGCGGGAGAGGGCACAGATACGCAGTATTTT
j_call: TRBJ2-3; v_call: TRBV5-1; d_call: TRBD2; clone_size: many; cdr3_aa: CASSYSTGTSGTDTQYF; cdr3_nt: TGCGCCAGCAGCTACTCGACTGGGACTAGCGGCACAGATACGCAGTATTTT
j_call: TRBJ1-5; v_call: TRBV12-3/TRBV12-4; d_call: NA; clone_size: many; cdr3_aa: CASSLGGFQPQHF; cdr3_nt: TGTGCCAGCAGTTTGGGGGGGTTTCAGCCCCAGCATTTT
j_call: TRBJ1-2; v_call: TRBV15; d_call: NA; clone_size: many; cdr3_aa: CATSRDVGQYGYTF; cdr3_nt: TGTGCCACCAGCAGAGATGTCGGCCAGTATGGCTACACCTTC
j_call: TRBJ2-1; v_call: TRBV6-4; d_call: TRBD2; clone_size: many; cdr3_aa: CASTSGRLSYNEQFF; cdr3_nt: TGTGCCAGCACTAGCGGGAGGCTCTCCTACAATGAGCAGTTCTTC
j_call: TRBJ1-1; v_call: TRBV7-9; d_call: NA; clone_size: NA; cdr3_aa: CASSLRIDAGVGNPEAFF; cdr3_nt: TGTGCCAGCAGCTTAAGGATAGATGCGGGGGTAGGGAACCCTGAAGCTTTCTTT
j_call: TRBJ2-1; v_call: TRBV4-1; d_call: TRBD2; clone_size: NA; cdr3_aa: CASSQASGLAGGRNEQFF; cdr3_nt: TGCGCCAGCAGCCAAGCCTCGGGACTAGCGGGGGGAAGGAATGAGCAGTTCTTC
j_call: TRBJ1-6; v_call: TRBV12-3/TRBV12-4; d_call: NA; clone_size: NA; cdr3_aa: CASSLSPYNSPLHF; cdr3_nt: TGTGCCAGCAGTTTATCCCCGTATAATTCACCCCTCCACTTT
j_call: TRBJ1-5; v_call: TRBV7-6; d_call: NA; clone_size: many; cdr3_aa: CASSLGDFGQPQHF; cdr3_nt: TGTGCCAGCAGCTTGGGGGATTTCGGTCAGCCCCAGCATTTT
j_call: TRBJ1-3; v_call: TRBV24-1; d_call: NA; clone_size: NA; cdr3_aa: CATSEGGSANTIYF; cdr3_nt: TGTGCCACCTCCGAAGGGGGATCGGCGAACACCATATATTTT
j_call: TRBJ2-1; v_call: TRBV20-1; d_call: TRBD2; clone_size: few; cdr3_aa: CSASRGSMRLAGGSGSRFF; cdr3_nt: TGCAGTGCTAGTCGCGGGAGTATGAGACTAGCGGGAGGATCGGGGTCACGGTTCTTC
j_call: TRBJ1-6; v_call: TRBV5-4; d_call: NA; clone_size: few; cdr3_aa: CASSLEAGSNPNSPLHF; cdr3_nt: TGTGCCAGCAGCTTGGAGGCAGGGTCCAATCCGAATTCACCCCTCCACTTT
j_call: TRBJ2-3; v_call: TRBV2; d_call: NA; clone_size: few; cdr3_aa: CASSAWTETDTQYF; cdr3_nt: TGTGCCAGCAGTGCCTGGACAGAAACAGATACGCAGTATTTT